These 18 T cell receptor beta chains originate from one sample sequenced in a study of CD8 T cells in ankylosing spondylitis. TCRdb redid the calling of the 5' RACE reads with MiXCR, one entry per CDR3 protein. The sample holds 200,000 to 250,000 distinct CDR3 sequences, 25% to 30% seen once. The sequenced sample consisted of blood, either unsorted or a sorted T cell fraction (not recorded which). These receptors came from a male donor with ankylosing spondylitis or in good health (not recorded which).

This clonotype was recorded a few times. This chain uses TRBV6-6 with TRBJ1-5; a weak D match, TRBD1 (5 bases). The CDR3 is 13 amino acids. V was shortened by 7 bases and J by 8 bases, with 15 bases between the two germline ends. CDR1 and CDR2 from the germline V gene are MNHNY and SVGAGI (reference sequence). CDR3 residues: CASIMDGGKPQHF. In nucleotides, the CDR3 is TGTGCCAGCATTATGGACGGGGGAAAGCCCCAGCATTTT.

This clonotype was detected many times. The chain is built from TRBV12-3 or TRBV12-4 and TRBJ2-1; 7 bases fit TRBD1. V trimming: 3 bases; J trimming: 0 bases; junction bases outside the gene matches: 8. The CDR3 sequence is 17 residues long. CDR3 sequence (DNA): TGTGCCAGCAGTTTTCGTGGGACAGAGAGCTCCTACAATGAGCAGTTCTTC. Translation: CASSFRGTESSYNEQFF.

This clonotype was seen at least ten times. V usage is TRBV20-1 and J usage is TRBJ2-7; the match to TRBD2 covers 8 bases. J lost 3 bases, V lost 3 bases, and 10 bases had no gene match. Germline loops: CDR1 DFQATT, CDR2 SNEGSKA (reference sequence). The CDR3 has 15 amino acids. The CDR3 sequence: CSASAAGGPHYEQYF. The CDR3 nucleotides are TGCAGTGCTAGTGCTGCGGGAGGCCCTCACTACGAGCAGTACTTC.

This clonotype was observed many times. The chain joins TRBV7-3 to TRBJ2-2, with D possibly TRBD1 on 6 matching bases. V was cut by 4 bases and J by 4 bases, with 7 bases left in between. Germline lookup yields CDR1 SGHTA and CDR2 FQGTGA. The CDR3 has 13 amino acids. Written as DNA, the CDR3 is TGTGCCAGCAGCTCGGACAGCACCGGGGAGCTGTTTTTT. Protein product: CASSSDSTGELFF.

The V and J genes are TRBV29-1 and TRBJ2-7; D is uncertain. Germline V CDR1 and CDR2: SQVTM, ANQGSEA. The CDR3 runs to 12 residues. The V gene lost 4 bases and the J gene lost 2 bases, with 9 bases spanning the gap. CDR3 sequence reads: CSVATEPYEQYF. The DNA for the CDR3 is TGCAGCGTTGCGACTGAGCCCTACGAGCAGTACTTC.

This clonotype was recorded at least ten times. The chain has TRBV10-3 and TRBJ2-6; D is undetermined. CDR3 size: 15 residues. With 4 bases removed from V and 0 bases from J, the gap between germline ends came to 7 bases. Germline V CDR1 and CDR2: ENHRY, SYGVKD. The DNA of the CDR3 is TGTGCCATCAGTGTGGGTGGCTCTGGGGCCAACGTCCTGACTTTC. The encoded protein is CAISVGGSGANVLTF.

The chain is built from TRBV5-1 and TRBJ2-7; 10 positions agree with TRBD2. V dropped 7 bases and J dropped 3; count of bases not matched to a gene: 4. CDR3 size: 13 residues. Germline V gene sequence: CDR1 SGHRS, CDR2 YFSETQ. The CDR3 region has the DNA TGCGCCAGCGCTAGCGGGAGCGGCTACGAGCAGTACTTC. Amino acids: CASASGSGYEQYF.

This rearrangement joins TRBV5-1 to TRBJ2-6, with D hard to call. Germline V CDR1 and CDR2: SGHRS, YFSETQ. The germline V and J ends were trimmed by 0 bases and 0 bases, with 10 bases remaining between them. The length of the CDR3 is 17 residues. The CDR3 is CASSLGPRSSGANVLTF. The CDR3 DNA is TGCGCCAGCAGCTTGGGACCGCGGAGCTCTGGGGCCAACGTCCTGACTTTC.

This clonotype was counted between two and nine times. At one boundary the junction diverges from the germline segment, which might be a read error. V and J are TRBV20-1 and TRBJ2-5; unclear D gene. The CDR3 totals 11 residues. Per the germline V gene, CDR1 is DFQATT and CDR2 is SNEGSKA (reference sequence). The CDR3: CSAREDKRFFF. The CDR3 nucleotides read TGCAGTGCTAGAGAAGACAAGAGGTTCTTCTTC.

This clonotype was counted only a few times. The CDR3 here is CASSQDRDLRTNEQFF. CDR3 in DNA: TGCGCCAGCAGCCAAGACAGGGATCTTAGGACAAATGAGCAGTTCTTC. The chain has TRBV4-3 and TRBJ2-1, with D possibly matching TRBD1 (5 bases). Per the germline V gene, CDR1 is LGHNA and CDR2 is YSLEER. Trimming took 0 bases from V and 7 from J, leaving 16 bases between them. CDR3 length: 16 residues.

The CDR3 is CSVSGALSNQPQHF. Here the CDR3 DNA reads TGCAGCGTCAGCGGGGCTCTTAGCAATCAGCCCCAGCATTTT. V and J are TRBV29-1 and TRBJ1-5, with a possible D match to TRBD1 (5 bases). CDR1 and CDR2 from the germline V gene are SQVTM and ANQGSEA. CDR3 length: 14 amino acids. Trimming pared 6 bases from V and 0 bases from J, leaving 12 bases between.

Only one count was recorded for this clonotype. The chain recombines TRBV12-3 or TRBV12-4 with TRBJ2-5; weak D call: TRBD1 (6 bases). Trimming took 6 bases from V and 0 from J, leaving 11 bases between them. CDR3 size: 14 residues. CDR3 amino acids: CASSHTGYQETQYF. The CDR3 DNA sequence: TGTGCCAGCAGCCATACAGGGTACCAAGAGACCCAGTACTTC.

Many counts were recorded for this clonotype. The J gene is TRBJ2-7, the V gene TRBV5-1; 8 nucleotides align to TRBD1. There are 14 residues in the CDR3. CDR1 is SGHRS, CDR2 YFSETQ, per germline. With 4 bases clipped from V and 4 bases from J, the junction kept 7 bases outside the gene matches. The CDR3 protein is CASSPGTGPYEQYF. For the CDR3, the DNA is TGCGCCAGCAGCCCCGGGACAGGCCCTTACGAGCAGTACTTC.

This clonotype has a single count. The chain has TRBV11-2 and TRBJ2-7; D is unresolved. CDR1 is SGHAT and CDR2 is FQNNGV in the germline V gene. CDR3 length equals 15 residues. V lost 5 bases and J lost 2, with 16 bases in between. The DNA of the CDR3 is TGTGCCAGCAGCACAAGGCTAGTTGGGGCCTACGAGCAGTACTTC. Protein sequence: CASSTRLVGAYEQYF.

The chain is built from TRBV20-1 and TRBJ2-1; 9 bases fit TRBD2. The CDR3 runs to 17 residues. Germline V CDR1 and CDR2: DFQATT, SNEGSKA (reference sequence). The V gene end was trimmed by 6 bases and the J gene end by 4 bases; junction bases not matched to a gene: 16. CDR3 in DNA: TGCAGTGCAACCGCCCGGTCGACTAGCGGACAATACAATGAGCAGTTCTTC. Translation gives CSATARSTSGQYNEQFF.

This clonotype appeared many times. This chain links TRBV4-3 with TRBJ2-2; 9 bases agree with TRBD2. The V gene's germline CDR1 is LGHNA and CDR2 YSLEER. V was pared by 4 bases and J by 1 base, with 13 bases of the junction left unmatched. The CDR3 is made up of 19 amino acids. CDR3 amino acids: CASSLARGGRAMNTGELFF. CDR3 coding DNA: TGCGCCAGCAGCCTAGCCAGGGGCGGGAGGGCCATGAACACCGGGGAGCTGTTTTTT.

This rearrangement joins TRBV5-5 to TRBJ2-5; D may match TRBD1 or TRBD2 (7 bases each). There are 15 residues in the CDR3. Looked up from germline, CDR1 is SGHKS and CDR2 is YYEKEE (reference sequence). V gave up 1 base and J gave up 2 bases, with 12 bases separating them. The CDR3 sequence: CASSLWQGGQETQYF. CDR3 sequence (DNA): TGTGCCAGCAGCTTGTGGCAGGGGGGGCAAGAGACCCAGTACTTC.

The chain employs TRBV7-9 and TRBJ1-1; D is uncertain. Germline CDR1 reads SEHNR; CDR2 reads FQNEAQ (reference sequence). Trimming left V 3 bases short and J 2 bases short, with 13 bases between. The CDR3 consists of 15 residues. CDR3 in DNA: TGTGCCAGCAGCTTTAGTGGTTTAACAAACACTGAAGCTTTCTTT. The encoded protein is CASSFSGLTNTEAFF. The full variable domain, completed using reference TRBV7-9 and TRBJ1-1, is DTGVSQNPRHKITKRGQNVTFRCDPISEHNRLYWYRQTLGQGPEFLTYFQNEAQLEKSRLLSDRFSAERPKGSFSTLEIQRTEQGDSAMYLCASSFSGLTNTEAFFGQGTRLTVV.